This record covers a single TCR beta chain. Its antigen is not identified. This sample stems from a study of shared clonotypes between healthy human individuals. CD45RA+ naive and CD45RA-negative memory subsets were separated from CD4+ cells. At a deep level, the assay was run. Clones were read by immunoSEQ multiplex PCR, and TCRdb kept only the in-frame ones, dropping some. This repertoire shows 2 million to 2.5 million clones, nearly 97% found once; its top ten account for over 0.1%. CDR1 and CDR2 from the germline V gene are SGHNT and YYREEE (reference sequence). This CDR3 is 17 amino acids long. Trimming took 0 bases from V and 7 from J; bases not matched to a gene: 9. Study-wide results and caveats: Generally, naive subsets came out with larger estimated richness than memory subsets. Rarefaction indicated that sorted-subset sequencing remained incomplete although depth was large.

The origin of this receptor is a man aged 18 to 29 in good health. The J gene is TRBJ2-1, the V gene TRBV5-4; 11 bases are a match to TRBD2. The sequenced sample consisted of naive CD4+ T cells sorted from blood. Specified subset: CD45RA+ positively selected. The CDR3, as DNA: TGTGCCAGCAGCTTGGCCGTGGTAGCGGGAGGGCCAAATGAGCAGTTCTTC. Encoded protein: CASSLAVVAGGPNEQFF. Variable domain in full (rest from reference TRBV5-4 and TRBJ2-1): ETGVTQSPTHLIKTRGQQVTLRCSSQSGHNTVSWYQQALGQGPQFIFQYYREEENGRGNFPPRFSGLQFPNYSSELNVNALELDDSALYLCASSLAVVAGGPNEQFFGPGTRLTVL.